These 14 T cell receptor beta chains were all obtained from the same sample, sequenced in a study of blood T cells in healthy people across ages. Primed by a sample-barcoded 5' primer and a J-beta primer mix, a second PCR proceeded for about 6 to 12 cycles. In TCRdb, the 5' RACE reads were re-called with MiXCR into one record per CDR3 protein. The repertoire holds 1.8 million or so distinct CDR3 sequences, 30% to 40% seen once, with 23% in the top ten. Sequencing used blood. These receptors were collected from a human donor in good health.

This clonotype appeared a few times. This chain links TRBV7-9 with TRBJ2-5, with D perhaps matching TRBD1 or TRBD2 (5 bases each). The germline V and J ends were trimmed by 5 bases and 4 bases, with 11 bases remaining between them. The germline V gene encodes CDR1 SEHNR and CDR2 FQNEAQ (reference sequence). CDR3 length: 13 residues. CDR3 sequence (DNA): TGTGCCAGCAGCGAAACTAGGGGAGAGACCCAGTACTTC. Protein product: CASSETRGETQYF.

This clonotype was seen ten or more times. V and J are TRBV29-1 and TRBJ2-5; the D gene is possibly TRBD2 (5 bases). Germline CDR1 SQVTM, CDR2 ANQGSEA. The CDR3 is 14 amino acids. Between the trimmed V and J ends, which lost 7 bases and 1 base, there was a span of 16 bases. The CDR3 sequence: CSAKRRQIQETQYF. In DNA form, the CDR3 reads TGCAGCGCCAAGAGGAGGCAGATCCAAGAGACCCAGTACTTC.

The chain combines TRBV4-2 with TRBJ1-2, with 8 bases identical to TRBD1. Germline V CDR1 and CDR2: LGHNA, YNFKEQ. V lost 0 bases and J lost 6; bases outside the gene matches: 6. The CDR3 totals 15 residues. The CDR3 DNA reads TGTGCCAGCAGCCAAGATACCAGGGGGCGCGATGGCTACACCTTC. It yields the protein CASSQDTRGRDGYTF.

This clonotype was detected a few times. The rearrangement joins TRBV15 to TRBJ2-7, with D possibly TRBD2 on 5 matching bases. CDR1 is LNHNV and CDR2 is YYDKDF in the germline V gene (reference sequence). The CDR3 totals 14 residues. Trimming removed 1 base from V and 0 bases from J, with 7 bases in between. CDR3 amino acids: CATSRVEGSYEQYF. The CDR3 nucleotides are TGTGCCACCAGCAGAGTTGAGGGCTCCTACGAGCAGTACTTC.

At least ten counts were recorded for this clonotype. The V gene is TRBV3-1, the J gene TRBJ2-7; D may be TRBD1 or TRBD2 (6 bases each). This CDR3 has 14 amino acids. Germline V gene lookup returns CDR1 LGHDT and CDR2 YNNKEL (reference sequence). V was cut by 0 bases and J by 3 bases, with 9 bases left in between. In DNA, the CDR3 is TGTGCCAGCAGCCAAGATGGAGGGGGCTACGAGCAGTACTTC. It codes for CASSQDGGGYEQYF.

This clonotype was detected only a few times. J is TRBJ1-1 and V is TRBV7-2; a weak D match, TRBD1 (6 bases). Germline V gives CDR1 SGHTA, CDR2 FQGNSA. This CDR3 spans 14 amino acids. V shed 1 base and J shed 9 bases, with 15 bases lying between them. The CDR3 reads CASSLEGLGGKAFF. In nucleotides, the CDR3 is TGTGCCAGCAGCTTAGAGGGACTAGGGGGAAAAGCTTTCTTT.

As regards this clonotype: Mismatch with germline at one junction end may stem from a read error. CDR3 DNA: TGTGCCGGCAGTGTCTCAGCGGGGCCTAGCACAGATACGCAGTATTTT. Residues: CAGSVSAGPSTDTQYF. The chain employs TRBV6-4 and TRBJ2-3, with TRBD2 matching 7 bases. The CDR3 extends over 16 amino acids. Germline CDR1 MRHNA, CDR2 SNTAGT.

V gene TRBV20-1 combines with J gene TRBJ2-5, with TRBD1 as a possible D gene (5 bases). The CDR3 totals 14 residues. Germline CDR1 and CDR2: DFQATT and SNEGSKA (reference sequence). Trimming stripped 3 bases from V and 0 bases from J, with 11 bases between. CDR3 in amino acids: CSASVSGHQETQYF. For the CDR3, the DNA is TGCAGTGCTAGCGTCTCAGGGCACCAAGAGACCCAGTACTTC.

The genes are TRBV5-1 and TRBJ1-1; D gene uncertain. The CDR3 runs 14 residues. Germline loops: CDR1 SGHRS, CDR2 YFSETQ. The V end lost 3 bases, the J end lost 5 bases, and 14 bases lay between the germline ends. CDR3 amino acids: CASSSGQLRTEAFF. CDR3 nucleotide sequence: TGCGCCAGCAGCTCTGGGCAACTTAGAACTGAAGCTTTCTTT.

V is TRBV6-2 or TRBV6-3 and J is TRBJ2-4, with D unclear. The CDR3 extends over 12 amino acids. The germline V gene encodes CDR1 MNHEY and CDR2 SVGEGT. Trimming shortened V by 6 bases and J by 13 bases, and 16 bases separated the two germline ends. The CDR3 sequence is CASSQTRDGQYF. As DNA, the CDR3 is TGTGCCAGCAGCCAGACACGAGACGGGCAGTACTTC.

The J gene is TRBJ1-2, the V gene TRBV5-6, with 7 bases that match TRBD1. The V segment lost 2 bases and the J segment 3 bases; nucleotides outside the gene matches: 7. This CDR3 has 15 amino acids. From germline, CDR1 is SGHDT and CDR2 YYEEEE. CDR3 region: CASSFGVQGYYGYTF. Here the CDR3 DNA reads TGTGCCAGCAGCTTCGGGGTACAGGGGTACTATGGCTACACCTTC.

The CDR3 region is CASSSQTRVEAFF. Written as DNA, the CDR3 is TGTGCCAGCAGCTCCCAGACCAGGGTAGAAGCTTTCTTT. The chain has TRBV3-1 and TRBJ1-1, with a tentative D call TRBD1 (5 bases). CDR1 is LGHDT and CDR2 is YNNKEL in the germline V gene (reference sequence). Between the trimmed V and J ends, which lost 5 bases and 8 bases, there was a span of 15 bases. CDR3 length: 13 residues.

This clonotype was seen a few times. The rearrangement joins TRBV18 to TRBJ2-1; D remains ambiguous. CDR1 is KGHSH, CDR2 LQKENI, per germline. Trimming removed 2 bases from V and 0 bases from J, with 14 bases in between. CDR3 length: 17 amino acids. This chain's CDR3 is CASSPTLRGGSYNEQFF. CDR3 nucleotide sequence: TGTGCCAGCTCACCAACCCTTCGAGGTGGCTCCTACAATGAGCAGTTCTTC.

The count of this clonotype is one. The chain combines TRBV20-1 with TRBJ1-5; D unresolved. The CDR3 is 14 residues long. The germline V gene encodes CDR1 DFQATT and CDR2 SNEGSKA (reference sequence). Trimming took off 1 base at V and 3 bases at J, with 10 bases between the two ends. CDR3 loop: CSARGHGPNQPQHF. In DNA form, the CDR3 reads TGCAGTGCTAGAGGTCACGGGCCCAATCAGCCCCAGCATTTT.